This T cell receptor (beta chain) is drawn from a study of T-cell memory formation after mild COVID-19. For the study at large: Across donors, TCR clusters were largely donor specific.

Many counts were recorded for this clonotype. The antigen is not known. The germline V and J ends were trimmed by 10 bases and 6 bases, with 15 bases remaining between them. Germline lookup yields CDR1 MNHNY and CDR2 SVGAGI (reference sequence). This CDR3 is 13 amino acids long. MiXCR, applied by TCRdb to the 5' RACE reads, yields one record per CDR3 protein. The sample has around 34,000 distinct CDR3 sequences, approximately 8.3% seen once. Whole-study results and caveats: Cross-reactive memory seemingly joined, as some responding clones were found in pre-infection memory.

This clonotype was sampled from a man aged 18 to 30 who had mild COVID-19 (a few samples of this study predate the infection). Cell type and time point are not known. Sample: PBMCs or a T cell subset sorted from them (not recorded which). This chain links TRBV6-6 with TRBJ2-2; the D gene is possibly TRBD1 (6 bases). This chain's CDR3 is CAIYQGRSGELFF. CDR3 bases: TGTGCCATCTACCAGGGGCGGTCCGGGGAGCTGTTTTTT.